This T cell receptor (beta chain) was sequenced in a study of graft-versus-host responses after intestinal transplantation. CDR3 length: 14 residues. Unmatched junction bases numbered 4, after V lost 3 bases and J lost 3 bases. CDR1 is LNHDA, CDR2 SQIVND, per germline (reference sequence). Turning to this clone: Its cognate antigen is unknown.

Data came from immunoSEQ multiplex PCR; TCRdb stores just in-frame clones and leaves some out. The sample includes 39,000 or so clones, about 93% of them seen just once. This sequence originates from a human donor who was the organ donor for an intestinal transplant. This material consisted of unstimulated CD8+ T cells sorted from spleen or lymph node cells, taken before transplant. The rearrangement uses TRBV19 and TRBJ1-1; TRBD1 matches at 7 bases. For the CDR3, the DNA is TGTGCCAGTAGTATCACAGGGGTCGACACTGAAGCTTTCTTT. It encodes CASSITGVDTEAFF.